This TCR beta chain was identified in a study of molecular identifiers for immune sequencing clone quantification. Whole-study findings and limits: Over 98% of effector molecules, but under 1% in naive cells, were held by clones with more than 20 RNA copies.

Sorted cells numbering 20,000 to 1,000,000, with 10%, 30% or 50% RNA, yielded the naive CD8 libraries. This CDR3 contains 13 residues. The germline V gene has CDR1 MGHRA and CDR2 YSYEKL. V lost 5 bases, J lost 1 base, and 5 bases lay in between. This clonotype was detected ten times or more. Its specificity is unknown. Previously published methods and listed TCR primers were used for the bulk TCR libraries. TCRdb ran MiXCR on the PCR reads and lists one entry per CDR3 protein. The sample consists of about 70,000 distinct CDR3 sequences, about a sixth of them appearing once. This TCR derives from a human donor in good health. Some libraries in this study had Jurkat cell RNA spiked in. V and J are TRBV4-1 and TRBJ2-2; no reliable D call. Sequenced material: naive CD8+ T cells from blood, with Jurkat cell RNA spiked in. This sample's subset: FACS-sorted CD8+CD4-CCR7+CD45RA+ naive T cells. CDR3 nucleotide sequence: TGCGCCAGCAGCGAGAGGAACACCGGGGAGCTGTTTTTT. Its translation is CASSERNTGELFF.